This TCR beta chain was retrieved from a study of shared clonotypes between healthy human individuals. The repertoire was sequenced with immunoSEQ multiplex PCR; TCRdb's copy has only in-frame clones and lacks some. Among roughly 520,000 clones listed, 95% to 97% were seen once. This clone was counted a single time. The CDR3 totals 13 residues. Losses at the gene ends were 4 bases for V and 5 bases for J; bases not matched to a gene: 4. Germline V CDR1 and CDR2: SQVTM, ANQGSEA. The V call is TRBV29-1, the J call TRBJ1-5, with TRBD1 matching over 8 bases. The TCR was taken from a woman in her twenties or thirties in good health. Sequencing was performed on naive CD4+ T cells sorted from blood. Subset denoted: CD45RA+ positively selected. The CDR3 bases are TGCAGCGTTGGGATGACAGGGGATCAGCCCCAGCATTTT. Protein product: CSVGMTGDQPQHF.